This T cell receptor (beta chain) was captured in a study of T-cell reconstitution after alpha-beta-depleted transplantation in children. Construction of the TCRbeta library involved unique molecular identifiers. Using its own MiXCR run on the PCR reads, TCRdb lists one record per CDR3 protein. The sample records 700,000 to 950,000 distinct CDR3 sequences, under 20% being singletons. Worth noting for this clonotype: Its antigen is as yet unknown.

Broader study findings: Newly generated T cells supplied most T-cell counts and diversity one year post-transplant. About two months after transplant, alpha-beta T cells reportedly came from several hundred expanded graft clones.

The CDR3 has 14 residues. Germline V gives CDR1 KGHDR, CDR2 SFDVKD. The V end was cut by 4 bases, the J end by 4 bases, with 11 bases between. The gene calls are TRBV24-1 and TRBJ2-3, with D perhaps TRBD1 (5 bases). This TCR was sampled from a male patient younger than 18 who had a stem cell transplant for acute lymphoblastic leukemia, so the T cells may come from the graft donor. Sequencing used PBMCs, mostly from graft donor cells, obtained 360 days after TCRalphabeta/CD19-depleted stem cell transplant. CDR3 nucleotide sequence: TGTGCCACCAGTGAATCAGGGTGGGCAGATACGCAGTATTTT. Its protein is CATSESGWADTQYF.